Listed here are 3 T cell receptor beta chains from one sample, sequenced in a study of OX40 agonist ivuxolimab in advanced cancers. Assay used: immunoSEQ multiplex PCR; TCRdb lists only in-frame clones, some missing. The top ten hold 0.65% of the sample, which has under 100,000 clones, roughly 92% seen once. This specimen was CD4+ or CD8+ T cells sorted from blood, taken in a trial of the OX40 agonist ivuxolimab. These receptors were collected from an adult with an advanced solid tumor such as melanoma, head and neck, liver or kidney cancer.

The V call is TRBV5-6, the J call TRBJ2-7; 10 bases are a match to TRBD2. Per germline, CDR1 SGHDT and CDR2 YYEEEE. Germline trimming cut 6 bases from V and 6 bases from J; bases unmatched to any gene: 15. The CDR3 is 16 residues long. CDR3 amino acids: CASNPGSSGSRSEQYF. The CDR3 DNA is TGTGCCAGCAATCCAGGGTCTAGCGGGAGTCGGTCCGAGCAGTACTTC.

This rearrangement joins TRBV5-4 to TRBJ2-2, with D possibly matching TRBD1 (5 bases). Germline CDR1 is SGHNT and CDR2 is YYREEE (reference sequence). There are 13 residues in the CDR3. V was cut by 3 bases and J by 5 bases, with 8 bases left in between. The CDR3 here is CASSSPGTGELFF. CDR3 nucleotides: TGTGCCAGCAGCTCCCCAGGGACCGGGGAGCTGTTTTTT.

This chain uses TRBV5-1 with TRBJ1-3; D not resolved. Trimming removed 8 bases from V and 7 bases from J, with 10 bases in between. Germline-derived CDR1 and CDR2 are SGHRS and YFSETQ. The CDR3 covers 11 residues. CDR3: CARPSKNTIYF. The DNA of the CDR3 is TGCGCCAGACCCTCGAAGAACACCATATATTTT.